These 10 T cell receptor beta chains were sequenced from one sample in a study of Tregs in tolerant kidney transplant recipients (dated by TCRdb to about 2019). Library generation was performed with the immunoSEQ multiplex PCR assay. In TCRdb, the immuneACCESS table is reduced to in-frame sequences with V and J assigned. These tables do not hold every clone; where another copy was compared, an unresolved V gene accounts for under half, and the others remain unexplained. The sample includes some 90,000 clones, with approximately 90% observed a single time. The leading ten clones occupy 4.5% to 5% of the sample. Sequencing input: CD8+ T cells from blood. The receptors come from a human donor in good health.

The chain uses TRBV27 and TRBJ2-1, with D possibly matching TRBD1 (5 bases). CDR3 size: 13 residues. Germline V lookup: CDR1 MNHEY, CDR2 SMNVEV (reference sequence). V was shortened by 5 bases and J by 6 bases, with 11 bases between the two germline ends. CDR3 protein: CASSSFGANEQFF. The CDR3 region has the DNA TGTGCCAGCAGTAGCTTTGGGGCCAATGAGCAGTTCTTC.

The chain joins TRBV9 to TRBJ2-1, with 8 nucleotides matching TRBD1. The germline gives CDR1 SGDLS, CDR2 YYNGEE. The CDR3 has 15 amino acids. The trim removed 2 bases at V and 5 bases at J, leaving 6 bases unmatched. As DNA, the CDR3 is TGTGCCAGCAGCGTGCAGGGGGCGCTGCACAATGAGCAGTTCTTC. It is translated as CASSVQGALHNEQFF.

On this clone: Other DNA sequences in this specimen translate into the identical CDR3. The chain uses TRBV4-2 and TRBJ2-3, with 7 bases aligning to TRBD1. With 1 base clipped from V and 1 base from J, the junction kept 11 bases outside the gene matches. The CDR3 loop spans 18 amino acids. Looked up from germline, CDR1 is LGHNA and CDR2 is YNFKEQ. CDR3 nucleotides: TGTGCCAGCAGCCAAGGGGGGCGTGGTAGGGGGCGCACAGATACGCAGTATTTT. It is translated as CASSQGGRGRGRTDTQYF.

This chain links TRBV15 with TRBJ1-1, with 8 bases fitting TRBD1. V shed 0 bases, J shed 0 bases, and the junction held 6 bases outside the gene matches. Germline lookup yields CDR1 LNHNV and CDR2 YYDKDF (reference sequence). This CDR3 has 17 residues. CDR3 nucleotides: TGTGCCACCAGCAGAGAGGACAGGGAGGGGGTGAACACTGAAGCTTTCTTT. Translation gives CATSREDREGVNTEAFF.

DNA for the CDR3: TGTGCCAGCAGTGAAAAGGCGATCTCCTACAATGAGCAGTTCTTC. The encoded protein is CASSEKAISYNEQFF. The rearrangement joins TRBV6-1 to TRBJ2-1; D is ambiguous. The V gene's germline CDR1 is MNHNS and CDR2 SASEGT. V shed 2 bases and J shed 0 bases, with 8 bases lying between them. This CDR3 comprises 15 residues.

The chain links TRBV6-1 to TRBJ1-2, with TRBD1 identical over 7 bases. Germline V lookup: CDR1 MNHNS, CDR2 SASEGT. The length of the CDR3 is 14 residues. J was trimmed by 4 bases and V by 8 bases; bases with no gene match: 10. In DNA, the CDR3 is TGTGCCAGCGGCCCGGACAGGTACCTCTATGGCTACACCTTC. This translates into CASGPDRYLYGYTF.

The rearrangement joins TRBV27 to TRBJ2-7; D is tentatively TRBD1 or TRBD2 (5 bases each). The CDR3 extends over 15 amino acids. V dropped 4 bases and J dropped 0 bases, with 13 bases sitting between them. Germline V gives CDR1 MNHEY, CDR2 SMNVEV (reference sequence). CDR3 amino acids: CASSSRDAGSYEQYF. The DNA for the CDR3 is TGTGCCAGCAGTTCCCGGGACGCTGGCTCCTACGAGCAGTACTTC.

This chain connects TRBV27 to TRBJ2-3; possible D gene TRBD1, 6 bases. CDR3 length: 19 amino acids. V shed 6 bases and J shed 6 bases, with 31 bases lying between them. CDR1 and CDR2 (germline): MNHEY, SMNVEV (reference sequence). DNA for the CDR3: TGTGCCAGCAGCCTAGGACAGCCTTCTTCAGCTGAGCAGTGGGATACGCAGTATTTT. Translated: CASSLGQPSSAEQWDTQYF.

This clone appeared a few times. The chain links TRBV6-1 to TRBJ2-7; 8 nucleotides agree with TRBD2. Germline CDR1 and CDR2: MNHNS and SASEGT. The CDR3 sequence is 15 residues long. With 2 bases clipped from V and 2 bases from J, the junction kept 5 bases outside the gene matches. CDR3 protein: CASSESLAGAYEQYF. In DNA form, the CDR3 reads TGTGCCAGCAGTGAAAGCCTAGCGGGCGCCTACGAGCAGTACTTC.

This chain links TRBV19 with TRBJ2-7, with TRBD1 matching 8 bases. CDR3 length: 14 residues. CDR1 is LNHDA and CDR2 is SQIVND in the germline V gene (reference sequence). V lost 5 bases and J lost 5; bases outside the gene matches: 8. The CDR3 sequence is CASSWQGARDEQYF. In nucleotides, the CDR3 is TGTGCCAGTAGTTGGCAGGGGGCAAGGGACGAGCAGTACTTC.